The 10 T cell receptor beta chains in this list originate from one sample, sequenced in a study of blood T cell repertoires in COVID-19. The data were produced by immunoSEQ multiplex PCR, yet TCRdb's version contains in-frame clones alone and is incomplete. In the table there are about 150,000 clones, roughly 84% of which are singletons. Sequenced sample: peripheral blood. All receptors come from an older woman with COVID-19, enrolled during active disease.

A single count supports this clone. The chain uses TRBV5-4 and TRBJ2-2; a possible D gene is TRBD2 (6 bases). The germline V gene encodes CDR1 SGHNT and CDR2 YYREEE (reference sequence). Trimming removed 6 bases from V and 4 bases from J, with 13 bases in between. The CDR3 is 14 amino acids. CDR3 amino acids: CASTVPGGTGELFF. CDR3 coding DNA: TGTGCCAGCACCGTACCCGGGGGCACCGGGGAGCTGTTTTTT.

The CDR3: CASSDGRGGTDTQYF. For the CDR3, the DNA is TGTGCCAGCAGTGACGGGCGGGGGGGGACAGATACGCAGTATTTT. The genes are TRBV2 and TRBJ2-3; 9 positions agree with TRBD2. The CDR3 totals 15 residues. The V gene end was trimmed by 3 bases and the J gene end by 3 bases; junction bases not matched to a gene: 4. CDR1 and CDR2 (germline): SNHLY, FYNNEI. The full variable domain, rest sourced from reference TRBV2 and TRBJ2-3, is EPEVTQTPSHQVTQMGQEVILRCVPISNHLYFYWYRQILGQKVEFLVSFYNNEISEKSEIFDDQFSVERPDGSNFTLKIRSTKLEDSAMYFCASSDGRGGTDTQYFGPGTRLTVL.

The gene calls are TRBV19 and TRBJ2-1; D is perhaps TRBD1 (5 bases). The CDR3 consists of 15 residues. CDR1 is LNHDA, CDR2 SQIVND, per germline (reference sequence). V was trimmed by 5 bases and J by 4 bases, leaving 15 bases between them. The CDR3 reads CASSPNADKYNEQFF. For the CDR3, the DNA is TGTGCCAGTAGTCCCAATGCGGACAAGTACAATGAGCAGTTCTTC.

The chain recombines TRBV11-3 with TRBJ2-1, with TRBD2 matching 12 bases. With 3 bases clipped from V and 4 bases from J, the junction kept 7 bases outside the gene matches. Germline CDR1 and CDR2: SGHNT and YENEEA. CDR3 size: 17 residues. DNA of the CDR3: TGTGCCAGCAGCTTTGGGGCTAGCGGGAGGGGGTACAATGAGCAGTTCTTC. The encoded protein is CASSFGASGRGYNEQFF.

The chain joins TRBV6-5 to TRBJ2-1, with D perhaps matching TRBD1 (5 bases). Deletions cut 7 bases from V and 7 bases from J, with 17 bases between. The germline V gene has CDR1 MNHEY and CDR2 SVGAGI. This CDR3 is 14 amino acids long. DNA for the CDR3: TGTGCCAGCAAGGCGGATTGGGGCATGAATGAGCAGTTCTTC. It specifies CASKADWGMNEQFF.

As DNA, the CDR3 is TGTGCCAGCAGTCGGACTAGCGGGGGCCAAGAGACCCAGTACTTC. Residues: CASSRTSGGQETQYF. The chain uses TRBV6-5 and TRBJ2-5; 13 bases fit TRBD2. CDR1 is MNHEY and CDR2 is SVGAGI in the germline V gene. The CDR3 loop spans 15 amino acids. V trimming: 5 bases; J trimming: 1 base; junction bases outside the gene matches: 1.

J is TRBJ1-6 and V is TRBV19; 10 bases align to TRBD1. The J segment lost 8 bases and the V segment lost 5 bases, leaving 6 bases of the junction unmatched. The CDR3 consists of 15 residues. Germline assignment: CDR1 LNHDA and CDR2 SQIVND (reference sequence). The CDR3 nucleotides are TGTGCCAGTAGTGTAAGGACAGGGGGAGATTCACCCCTCCACTTT. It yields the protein CASSVRTGGDSPLHF.

The CDR3 DNA reads TGCGCCAGCAGCACCGGGACTAGCGGGAGCAGGGAGCTGTTTTTT. Its translation: CASSTGTSGSRELFF. This chain joins TRBV5-1 and TRBJ2-2; 14 bases fit TRBD2. Germline CDR1 reads SGHRS; CDR2 reads YFSETQ. CDR3 length: 15 residues. Trimming took 4 bases from V and 9 from J; bases not matched to a gene: 5.

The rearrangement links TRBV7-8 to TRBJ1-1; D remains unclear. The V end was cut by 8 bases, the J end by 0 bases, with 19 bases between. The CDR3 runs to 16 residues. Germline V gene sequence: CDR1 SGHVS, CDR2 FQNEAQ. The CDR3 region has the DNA TGTGCCAGCCGACTTACCCCGATGAGATTGAACACTGAAGCTTTCTTT. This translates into CASRLTPMRLNTEAFF. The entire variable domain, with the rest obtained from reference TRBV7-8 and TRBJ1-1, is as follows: GAGVSQSPRYKVAKRGQDVALRCDPISGHVSLFWYQQALGQGPEFLTYFQNEAQLDKSGLPSDRFFAERPEGSVSTLKIQRTQQEDSAVYLCASRLTPMRLNTEAFFGQGTRLTVV.

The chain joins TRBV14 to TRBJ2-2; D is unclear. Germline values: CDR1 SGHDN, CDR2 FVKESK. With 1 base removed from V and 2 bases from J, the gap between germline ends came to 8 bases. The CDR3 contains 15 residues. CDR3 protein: CASSQVIGNTGELFF. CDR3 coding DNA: TGTGCCAGCAGCCAAGTTATCGGTAACACCGGGGAGCTGTTTTTT. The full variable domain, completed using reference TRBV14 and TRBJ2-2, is EAGVTQFPSHSVIEKGQTVTLRCDPISGHDNLYWYRRVMGKEIKFLLHFVKESKQDESGMPNNRFLAERTGGTYSTLKVQPAELEDSGVYFCASSQVIGNTGELFFGEGSRLTVL.